The entry that follows covers one T cell receptor beta chain sequence. The data stem from a study of OX40 agonist ivuxolimab in advanced cancers. Study information: The treatment was a fully human IgG2 OX40 agonist, ivuxolimab. Those enrolled were about 82% male, with a mean age of around 55 years and ages from roughly 20 to 90.

Clones were read by immunoSEQ multiplex PCR, and TCRdb kept only the in-frame ones, dropping some. This sample has some 120,000 clones; under 95% occur once, and the top ten carry 0.7% to 0.9%. The trim removed 1 base at V and 7 bases at J, leaving 6 bases unmatched. The CDR3 contains 15 residues. Per germline, CDR1 SGHDT and CDR2 YYEEEE. The TCR comes from an adult with an advanced solid tumor such as melanoma, head and neck, liver or kidney cancer. This chain uses TRBV5-6 with TRBJ1-5; 9 positions agree with TRBD1. The sample in question was CD4+ or CD8+ T cells sorted from blood, obtained in a trial of the OX40 agonist ivuxolimab. CDR3 coding DNA: TGTGCCAGCAGCTTGTCGGGACAGGGTGTGCAGCCCCAGCATTTT. Translated: CASSLSGQGVQPQHF.